The rows below give T cell receptor beta chains drawn from one sample of a study of blood T cell repertoires in COVID-19. Profiled with immunoSEQ multiplex PCR; TCRdb holds only in-frame clones, not every one. The data show roughly 40,000 clones, with approximately 89% seen just once and roughly 3.3% held by the top ten. Input material: peripheral blood. The receptors were gathered from a human donor in a cohort sampled during active COVID-19. Each CDR3 is given with its conserved first and last residue.

cdr3_length,j_call,v_call,cdr3_aa
13,TRBJ1-5,TRBV24-1,CATSETGYQPQHF
13,TRBJ1-5,TRBV7-2,CASSLGPDQPQHF
14,TRBJ2-7,TRBV5-1,CASSTDGQPYEQYF
16,TRBJ1-4,TRBV3-1/TRBV3-2,CASSQKRGLTNEKLFF
18,TRBJ1-3,TRBV7-2,CASSLRRFGGSSGNTIYF
12,TRBJ1-1,TRBV11-2,CASSLGPGEAFF
15,TRBJ2-3,TRBV7-6,CASSLTSGSPDTQYF
17,TRBJ2-7,TRBV4-2,CASSQGVGSGGSYEQYF
14,TRBJ1-1,TRBV19,CASSTGQGATEAFF
14,TRBJ2-7,TRBV6-5,CASRSGGYSYEQYF
13,TRBJ2-1,TRBV28,CASSAAGLNEQFF
14,TRBJ2-5,TRBV18,CASSLRDSQETQYF
12,TRBJ2-2,TRBV7-2,CASSPRSGELFF
13,TRBJ1-1,TRBV28,CASISGVNTEAFF
14,TRBJ1-1,TRBV5-1,CASSLGQLYAEAFF
15,TRBJ2-1,TRBV18,CASSPGTASYNEQFF
13,TRBJ1-4,TRBV6-5,CASAGVNNEKLFF